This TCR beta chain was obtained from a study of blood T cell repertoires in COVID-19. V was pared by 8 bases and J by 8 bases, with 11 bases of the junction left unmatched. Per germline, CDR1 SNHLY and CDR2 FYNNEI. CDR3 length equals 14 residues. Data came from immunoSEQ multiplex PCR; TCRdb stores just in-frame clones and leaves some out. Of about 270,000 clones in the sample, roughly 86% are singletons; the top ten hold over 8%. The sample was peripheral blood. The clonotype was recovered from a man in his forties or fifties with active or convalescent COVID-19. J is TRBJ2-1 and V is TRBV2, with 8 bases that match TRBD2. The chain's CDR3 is CASQRRLARDEQFF. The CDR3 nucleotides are TGTGCCAGCCAAAGAAGACTAGCGCGCGATGAGCAGTTCTTC.